One and the same sample provided the 24 T cell receptor beta chains below, sequenced in a study of blood T cell repertoires in COVID-19 (dated by TCRdb to about 2020). Library method: the immunoSEQ multiplex PCR assay. The clones in this table, taken by TCRdb from immuneACCESS, are in-frame only. Not every clone is retained; where verified, under half of the shortfall comes from an unresolved V gene, and the cause of the rest is unknown. In all, the sample holds some 250,000 clones, and 70% to 90% of those were seen once. The ten largest clones capture around 0.91% of the sample. Sequencing was carried out using peripheral blood. All receptors come from a woman aged 35 to 49 who had recovered from COVID-19.

As for this clone: Other DNA sequences within the sample encode an identical CDR3. The chain uses TRBV18 and TRBJ1-1, with D possibly being TRBD1 (5 bases). The CDR3 has 15 residues. CDR1 is KGHSH, CDR2 LQKENI, per germline. Trimming took 1 base from V and 1 from J, leaving 10 bases between them. The chain's CDR3 is CASSPRQGPNTEAFF. The CDR3 coding sequence is TGTGCCAGCTCACCACGTCAGGGCCCGAACACTGAAGCTTTCTTT.

The chain couples TRBV7-9 to TRBJ2-1, with a weak D call TRBD2 (6 bases). Germline V gene data show CDR1 as SEHNR and CDR2 as FQNEAQ (reference sequence). The V end was cut by 2 bases, the J end by 6 bases, with 8 bases between. The CDR3 totals 13 residues. As DNA, the CDR3 is TGTGCCAGCAGCTTACTCGGGAGCAATGAGCAGTTCTTC. Amino acid sequence: CASSLLGSNEQFF.

The V call is TRBV10-3, the J call TRBJ1-5; D is unresolved. V was shortened by 2 bases and J by 2 bases, with 4 bases between the two germline ends. CDR1 and CDR2 (germline): ENHRY, SYGVKD. The CDR3 consists of 13 residues. Here the CDR3 reads CAISEEGNQPQHF. The DNA of the CDR3 is TGTGCCATCAGTGAGGAGGGCAATCAGCCCCAGCATTTT.

The chain employs TRBV29-1 and TRBJ1-3; weak D call: TRBD1 (5 bases). Trimming left V 6 bases short and J 3 bases short, with 15 bases between. Germline loops: CDR1 SQVTM, CDR2 ANQGSEA. The CDR3 contains 14 residues. The CDR3 DNA sequence: TGCAGCGTAGCCCCGGGGGGTGGTGGAAACACCATATATTTT. This gives the protein CSVAPGGGGNTIYF.

V gene TRBV18 combines with J gene TRBJ1-2; TRBD1 matches 10 bases. The trim removed 6 bases at V and 7 bases at J, leaving 8 bases unmatched. The CDR3 totals 14 residues. Germline V gives CDR1 KGHSH, CDR2 LQKENI. The CDR3 nucleotides are TGTGCCAGCTCGCCCGGGACAGGGGTTTCTGGCTACACCTTC. It codes for CASSPGTGVSGYTF. Full variable domain (remainder filled in from reference TRBV18 and TRBJ1-2): NAGVMQNPRHLVRRRGQEARLRCSPMKGHSHVYWYRQLPEEGLKFMVYLQKENIIDESGMPKERFSAEFPKEGPSILRIQQVVRGDSAAYFCASSPGTGVSGYTFGSGTRLTVV.

This sequence joins TRBV6-5 and TRBJ2-2; D is perhaps TRBD2 (7 bases). The CDR3 has 14 amino acids. The V gene's germline CDR1 is MNHEY and CDR2 SVGAGI. V lost 6 bases to trimming and J lost 8 bases, with 16 bases between them. CDR3 residues: CASSGGRERGELFF. The CDR3 DNA is TGTGCCAGCAGCGGGGGGCGTGAGCGGGGGGAGCTGTTTTTT.

This sequence joins TRBV5-1 and TRBJ2-5, with D perhaps TRBD1 (5 bases). The CDR3 totals 13 residues. Per germline, CDR1 SGHRS and CDR2 YFSETQ. V was cut by 3 bases and J by 5 bases, with 11 bases left in between. The CDR3 DNA follows: TGCGCCAGCAGCTCGAACAGGCGGGAGACCCAGTACTTC. This encodes CASSSNRRETQYF.

This rearrangement joins TRBV5-8 to TRBJ2-7; perhaps TRBD1 as D (6 bases). The CDR3 is 18 amino acids. V shed 1 base and J shed 0 bases, with 20 bases lying between them. CDR1 and CDR2 (germline): SGHTS, YDEGEE. The CDR3 DNA follows: TGTGCCAGCAGCTTGAGGGGACACGTTGCCAGCCGCTCCTACGAGCAGTACGTC. It translates to CASSLRGHVASRSYEQYV.

CDR3 region: CASSQRTGANYGYTF. CDR3 nucleotides: TGTGCCAGCAGCCAACGGACAGGGGCTAACTATGGCTACACCTTC. V usage is TRBV5-4 and J usage is TRBJ1-2; 9 bases fit TRBD1. Germline CDR1 is SGHNT and CDR2 is YYREEE (reference sequence). CDR3 length equals 15 residues. After removal of 4 bases from V and 0 bases from J, the junction contained 4 bases not matched to a gene. Drawing the rest from reference TRBV5-4 and TRBJ1-2, the complete variable domain is ETGVTQSPTHLIKTRGQQVTLRCSSQSGHNTVSWYQQALGQGPQFIFQYYREEENGRGNFPPRFSGLQFPNYSSELNVNALELDDSALYLCASSQRTGANYGYTFGSGTRLTVV.

J is TRBJ1-2 and V is TRBV4-3; possible D gene TRBD1, 5 bases. The V end lost 0 bases, the J end lost 3 bases, and 11 bases lay between the germline ends. The CDR3 covers 15 residues. The V gene's germline CDR1 is LGHNA and CDR2 YSLEER. The CDR3 here is CASSQEGGPHYGYTF. In DNA form, the CDR3 reads TGCGCCAGCAGCCAAGAGGGGGGACCTCACTATGGCTACACCTTC.

Comment on this clone: Relative to the germline gene, one junction end is altered; a read error may explain this. The chain has TRBV15 and TRBJ2-1, with TRBD1 as a possible D gene (6 bases). Germline V gene lookup returns CDR1 LNHNV and CDR2 YYDKDF (reference sequence). The CDR3 length is 12 residues. The CDR3 DNA sequence: TGTGCCACCAGCAGAGTTCAGGGGCACAGGGTCTTC. Its translation: CATSRVQGHRVF.

The chain combines TRBV2 with TRBJ2-7; 7 bases match TRBD1. CDR3 length: 13 amino acids. Per germline, CDR1 SNHLY and CDR2 FYNNEI. J lost 5 bases, V lost 6 bases, and 7 bases had no gene match. The CDR3 nucleotides are TGTGCCAGCAGCCTCGGGACAGTCCACGAGCAGTACGTC. Protein sequence: CASSLGTVHEQYV.

The genes are TRBV2 and TRBJ2-5; 14 bases are shared with TRBD2. CDR1 SNHLY and CDR2 FYNNEI come from the germline V gene. The CDR3 consists of 14 residues. Trimming took 6 bases from V and 9 from J; bases not matched to a gene: 6. The CDR3 loop is CASSPRTSGGSQYF. The CDR3 DNA reads TGTGCCAGCAGCCCCAGGACTAGCGGGGGGTCCCAGTACTTC.

The V gene is TRBV6-5, the J gene TRBJ1-5; possible D gene TRBD1, 6 bases. Germline CDR1 MNHEY, CDR2 SVGAGI. The germline V and J ends were trimmed by 7 bases and 2 bases, with 9 bases remaining between them. The CDR3 runs 13 residues. The CDR3 DNA reads TGTGCCAGCATGGGGGGGCGCAATCAGCCCCAGCATTTT. Translation gives CASMGGRNQPQHF.

The V gene is TRBV30, the J gene TRBJ1-5, with D maybe TRBD1 (5 bases). The germline V gene encodes CDR1 GTSNPN and CDR2 SVGIG (reference sequence). The CDR3 totals 13 residues. With 1 base removed from V and 4 bases from J, the gap between germline ends came to 8 bases. CDR3 in DNA: TGTGCCTGGAGTGATCAGGGTAATCAGCCCCAGCATTTT. The encoded protein is CAWSDQGNQPQHF.

This chain connects TRBV30 to TRBJ2-7, with 7 bases matching TRBD2. This CDR3 contains 11 residues. The V gene's germline CDR1 is GTSNPN and CDR2 SVGIG (reference sequence). The CDR3 sequence: CAAGVSYEQYF. DNA for the CDR3: TGTGCGGCGGGAGTTTCCTACGAGCAGTACTTC.

The chain has TRBV4-1 and TRBJ2-5; TRBD2 might be the D (5 bases). The CDR3 length is 16 residues. V lost 7 bases and J 0 bases, leaving 18 bases between the germline ends. Germline V gene sequence: CDR1 MGHRA, CDR2 YSYEKL. The CDR3 sequence: CASTRGSGVNQETQYF. For the CDR3, the DNA is TGCGCCAGCACCCGAGGGAGCGGAGTAAACCAAGAGACCCAGTACTTC.

The chain is built from TRBV6-5 and TRBJ1-5; D perhaps matches TRBD1 (5 bases). Trimming took 7 bases from V and 0 from J, leaving 13 bases between them. CDR3 size: 15 residues. Per germline, CDR1 MNHEY and CDR2 SVGAGI. In nucleotides, the CDR3 is TGTGCCAGCACCCCGGGGAGGGGTAGCAATCAGCCCCAGCATTTT. Translation gives CASTPGRGSNQPQHF.

The chain links TRBV18 to TRBJ1-5; a possible D gene is TRBD1 (6 bases). Germline CDR1 and CDR2: KGHSH and LQKENI. V gave up 6 bases and J gave up 0 bases, with 18 bases separating them. This CDR3 region has 17 residues. The CDR3 sequence: CASSTGVGGPSNQPQHF. The CDR3 DNA reads TGTGCCAGCTCCACCGGGGTAGGGGGACCTAGCAATCAGCCCCAGCATTTT.

DNA for the CDR3: TGCGCCAGCAGCCAGGCGGGACTAGCGGGAGTTACCGGGGAGCTGTTTTTT. This codes for CASSQAGLAGVTGELFF. The V gene is TRBV4-3, the J gene TRBJ2-2; 14 positions agree with TRBD2. V was clipped by 3 bases and J by 5 bases; unmatched bases: 5. The CDR3 length is 17 residues. Per germline, CDR1 LGHNA and CDR2 YSLEER.

This clone was counted between two and nine times. This chain links TRBV5-6 with TRBJ2-2, with 8 positions matching TRBD2. Germline CDR1 SGHDT, CDR2 YYEEEE. V shed 0 bases, J shed 1 base, and the junction held 2 bases outside the gene matches. The CDR3 is made up of 16 amino acids. The CDR3 is CASSLASGRNTGELFF. The CDR3 bases are TGTGCCAGCAGCTTGGCGAGCGGGAGGAACACCGGGGAGCTGTTTTTT.

The table lists this clone with a count of one. V gene TRBV19 combines with J gene TRBJ1-1; D is undetermined. Germline CDR1 and CDR2: LNHDA and SQIVND (reference sequence). V shed 2 bases and J shed 6 bases, with 13 bases lying between them. The CDR3 loop spans 14 amino acids. DNA for the CDR3: TGTGCCAGTAGTATAATCACATCGGCGGCTGAAGCTTTCTTT. This gives the protein CASSIITSAAEAFF. The whole variable domain, remainder taken from reference TRBV19 and TRBJ1-1, is DGGITQSPKYLFRKEGQNVTLSCEQNLNHDAMYWYRQDPGQGLRLIYYSQIVNDFQKGDIAEGYSVSREKKESFPLTVTSAQKNPTAFYLCASSIITSAAEAFFGQGTRLTVV.

The chain has TRBV10-3 and TRBJ1-5; a possible D gene is TRBD1 (5 bases). Germline assignment: CDR1 ENHRY and CDR2 SYGVKD. The CDR3 is made up of 12 amino acids. Trimming removed 10 bases from V and 0 bases from J, with 7 bases in between. The CDR3 DNA sequence: TGTGCCACACAGGATAGCAATCAGCCCCAGCATTTT. Its protein product is CATQDSNQPQHF.

The J gene is TRBJ2-7, the V gene TRBV19; the match to TRBD1 covers 10 bases. Unmatched junction bases numbered 10, after V lost 6 bases and J lost 5 bases. The length of the CDR3 is 15 residues. Germline V lookup: CDR1 LNHDA, CDR2 SQIVND (reference sequence). DNA of the CDR3: TGTGCCAGTAGGTCGGTTGGGACAGGGGCCCACGAGCAGTACTTC. Protein: CASRSVGTGAHEQYF.